In its sample, the clone carrying this T cell receptor beta chain was seen many times. This specimen comes from a study of T-cell reconstitution after alpha-beta-depleted transplantation in children. V lost 4 bases to trimming and J lost 5 bases, with 12 bases between them. The CDR3 is made up of 14 amino acids. Germline CDR1 reads SEHNR; CDR2 reads FQNEAQ (reference sequence). TCRbeta library construction was performed incorporating unique molecular identifiers. TCRdb passed the PCR reads through MiXCR, listing each CDR3 protein once. Of hundreds of thousands of distinct CDR3 sequences in the sample, roughly 23% were seen once.

The chain links TRBV7-9 to TRBJ2-1, with D uncertain. The TCR comes from a boy under two years old who had a stem cell transplant for acute myeloid leukemia, so the T cells may come from the graft donor. This specimen was PBMCs, mostly from graft donor cells, taken 360 days after TCRalphabeta/CD19-depleted stem cell transplant. CDR3: CASSSARPHNEQFF. CDR3 DNA sequence: TGTGCCAGCAGCTCCGCCCGGCCACACAATGAGCAGTTCTTC.